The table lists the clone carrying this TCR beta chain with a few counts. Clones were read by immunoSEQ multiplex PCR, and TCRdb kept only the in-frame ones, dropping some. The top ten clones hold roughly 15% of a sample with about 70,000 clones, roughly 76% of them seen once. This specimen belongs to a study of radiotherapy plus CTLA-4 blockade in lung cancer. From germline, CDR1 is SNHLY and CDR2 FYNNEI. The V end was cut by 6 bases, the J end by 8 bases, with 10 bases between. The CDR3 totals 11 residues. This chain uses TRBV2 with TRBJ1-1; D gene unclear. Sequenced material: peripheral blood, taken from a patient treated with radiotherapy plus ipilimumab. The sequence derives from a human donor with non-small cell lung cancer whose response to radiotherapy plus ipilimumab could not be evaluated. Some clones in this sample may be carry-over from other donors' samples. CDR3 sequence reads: CASRNYVEAFF. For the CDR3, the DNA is TGTGCCAGCAGAAACTATGTAGAAGCTTTCTTT.